The present T cell receptor beta chain was sequenced within a study of T cell repertoires in cytomegalovirus infection. On the study more broadly: Both CMV infection and a matching HLA type were indicated by public TCR beta signatures.

V was cut by 3 bases and J by 4 bases, with 16 bases left in between. This CDR3 contains 15 residues. The germline CDR1 and CDR2 sequences are SGHVS and FNYEAQ. With respect to this clonotype: The antigen is unknown.

Regarding the study as a whole: Carriers of CMV and the relevant HLA type were discriminated by public TCR beta frequency. CMV-specific TCR beta clonotypes restricted by HLA-C dominated the ex vivo response.

TCRdb analysed the reads with MiXCR anew, one entry per CDR3 protein. This repertoire shows about 920,000 distinct CDR3 sequences, about a third found once; its top ten account for 13%. This TCR was sampled from a human donor in good health (CMV status not recorded). Some clones in this sample may be carry-over from other donors' samples. The chain couples TRBV7-6 to TRBJ2-7; either TRBD1 or TRBD2 may fit D (5 bases each). Material: cultured CD8+ T cells from PBMCs, obtained from culture after CMV antigen stimulation. In DNA, the CDR3 is TGTGCCAGCAGCTTCGTCAGGGAGACGGGTTACGAGCAGTACTTC. Translated, it gives CASSFVRETGYEQYF.